These T cell receptor beta chains were read from a single sample in a study of T cell responses to AZD1222 COVID-19 vaccine. Some clones are missing from TCRdb's copy, which holds only in-frame ones; the method was immunoSEQ multiplex PCR. This sample carries 90,000 to 120,000 clones, roughly 87% of them seen once, and the ten largest clones take approximately 4.5%. This sample comprised peripheral blood, obtained on day 0 of AZD1222 vaccination. All receptors come from an adult in good health. Each CDR3 is given with its conserved first and last residue. D genes are given only for firm matches. Size is stated for part of the rows, as once, few or many counts, or as a class when the clone is expanded.

clone_size: .
d_call: .
j_call: TRBJ2-7
v_call: TRBV7-3
cdr3_aa: CASSLGLNYEQYF
cdr3_nt: TGTGCCAGCAGCCTGGGACTTAACTACGAGCAGTACTTC

clone_size: .
d_call: .
j_call: TRBJ2-7
v_call: TRBV7-2
cdr3_aa: CASSLASRGDYEQYF
cdr3_nt: TGTGCCAGCAGCTTAGCCAGCCGAGGGGACTACGAGCAGTACTTC

clone_size: .
d_call: .
j_call: TRBJ1-3
v_call: TRBV25-1
cdr3_aa: CASSEVAGFSGNTIYF
cdr3_nt: TGTGCCAGCAGTGAGGTCGCGGGGTTCTCTGGAAACACCATATATTTT

clone_size: .
d_call: .
j_call: TRBJ1-5
v_call: TRBV19
cdr3_aa: CASGYDWTQPQHF
cdr3_nt: TGTGCCAGTGGCTATGACTGGACCCAGCCCCAGCATTTT

clone_size: few
d_call: .
j_call: TRBJ1-2
v_call: TRBV4-2
cdr3_aa: CASSQWAYGYTF
cdr3_nt: TGTGCCAGCAGCCAGTGGGCGTATGGCTACACCTTC

clone_size: .
d_call: .
j_call: TRBJ1-6
v_call: TRBV7-6
cdr3_aa: CASSLETANSPLHF
cdr3_nt: TGTGCCAGCAGCTTAGAGACCGCTAATTCACCCCTCCACTTT

clone_size: .
d_call: .
j_call: TRBJ2-1
v_call: TRBV7-2
cdr3_aa: CASSLVNKYNEQFF
cdr3_nt: TGTGCCAGCAGCTTAGTCAACAAGTACAATGAGCAGTTCTTC

clone_size: .
d_call: TRBD1
j_call: TRBJ1-1
v_call: TRBV12-3/TRBV12-4
cdr3_aa: CASSLSGTERAFF
cdr3_nt: TGTGCCAGCAGTTTAAGTGGGACAGAACGAGCTTTCTTT

clone_size: .
d_call: .
j_call: TRBJ1-1
v_call: TRBV20-1
cdr3_aa: CSASSQTAEAFF
cdr3_nt: TGCAGTGCTAGTTCACAGACCGCTGAAGCTTTCTTT

clone_size: once
d_call: .
j_call: TRBJ2-1
v_call: TRBV25-1
cdr3_aa: CASSGWTENYNEQFF
cdr3_nt: TGTGCCAGCAGTGGGTGGACAGAAAATTACAATGAGCAGTTCTTC

clone_size: .
d_call: TRBD2
j_call: TRBJ2-7
v_call: TRBV27
cdr3_aa: CASSPRGGSSYEQYF
cdr3_nt: TGTGCCAGCAGTCCCCGGGGAGGGAGCTCCTACGAGCAGTACTTC

clone_size: .
d_call: .
j_call: TRBJ1-1
v_call: TRBV2
cdr3_aa: CASKGGVRSEAFF
cdr3_nt: TGTGCCAGCAAAGGCGGGGTTCGGTCTGAAGCTTTCTTT

clone_size: few
d_call: .
j_call: TRBJ1-1
v_call: TRBV10-3
cdr3_aa: CAISETKTGITEAFF
cdr3_nt: TGTGCCATCAGTGAGACAAAGACAGGTATCACTGAAGCTTTCTTT

clone_size: .
d_call: .
j_call: TRBJ1-5
v_call: TRBV5-5
cdr3_aa: CASSFRDLINQPQHF
cdr3_nt: TGTGCCAGCAGTTTCCGGGACCTAATCAATCAGCCCCAGCATTTT

clone_size: .
d_call: .
j_call: TRBJ2-3
v_call: TRBV9
cdr3_aa: CASSPRDFGGISTDTQYF
cdr3_nt: TGTGCCAGCAGCCCCCGGGACTTTGGTGGTATTAGCACAGATACGCAGTATTTT

clone_size: .
d_call: TRBD1
j_call: TRBJ1-1
v_call: TRBV4-3
cdr3_aa: CASSQSDRGHTEAFF
cdr3_nt: TGCGCCAGCAGCCAATCCGACAGGGGGCATACTGAAGCTTTCTTT

clone_size: few
d_call: TRBD2
j_call: TRBJ2-1
v_call: TRBV6-4
cdr3_aa: CASSDSASGGYNEQFF
cdr3_nt: TGTGCCAGCAGTGACTCCGCCAGCGGGGGTTACAATGAGCAGTTCTTC

clone_size: .
d_call: .
j_call: TRBJ1-1
v_call: TRBV19
cdr3_aa: CARVPGRRTEAFF
cdr3_nt: TGTGCCAGGGTACCGGGGAGGCGAACTGAAGCTTTCTTT

clone_size: .
d_call: .
j_call: TRBJ1-2
v_call: TRBV2
cdr3_aa: CASRDSWGYTF
cdr3_nt: TGTGCCAGCAGGGACTCTTGGGGCTACACCTTC

clone_size: .
d_call: .
j_call: TRBJ1-4
v_call: TRBV7-9
cdr3_aa: CASSIGWATNEKLFF
cdr3_nt: TGTGCCAGCAGCATAGGATGGGCAACTAATGAAAAACTGTTTTTT

clone_size: .
d_call: TRBD1
j_call: TRBJ1-5
v_call: TRBV30
cdr3_aa: CAWRARRDRINQPQHF
cdr3_nt: TGTGCCTGGAGAGCACGCCGGGACAGGATCAATCAGCCCCAGCATTTT

clone_size: .
d_call: .
j_call: TRBJ1-2
v_call: TRBV14
cdr3_aa: CASSQDRGGYTF
cdr3_nt: TGTGCCAGCAGCCAAGATAGAGGGGGCTACACCTTC

clone_size: .
d_call: .
j_call: TRBJ2-3
v_call: TRBV5-1
cdr3_aa: CASSLGASTDTQYF
cdr3_nt: TGCGCCAGCAGCTTGGGAGCTAGCACAGATACGCAGTATTTT

clone_size: .
d_call: .
j_call: TRBJ1-1
v_call: TRBV19
cdr3_aa: CASSIAGLNTEAFF
cdr3_nt: TGTGCCAGTAGTATAGCTGGGTTGAACACTGAAGCTTTCTTT

clone_size: .
d_call: TRBD1
j_call: TRBJ2-3
v_call: TRBV5-5
cdr3_aa: CASSLGQGADTQYF
cdr3_nt: TGTGCCAGCAGCTTGGGACAGGGCGCAGATACGCAGTATTTT

clone_size: .
d_call: TRBD1
j_call: TRBJ1-6
v_call: TRBV7-9
cdr3_aa: CASSLDYDRGYNSPLHF
cdr3_nt: TGTGCCAGCAGCTTAGATTATGACAGGGGGTATAATTCACCCCTCCACTTT

clone_size: .
d_call: .
j_call: TRBJ2-1
v_call: TRBV5-1
cdr3_aa: CASIPNAGNEQFF
cdr3_nt: TGCGCCAGCATTCCTAACGCCGGGAATGAGCAGTTCTTC

clone_size: .
d_call: TRBD1
j_call: TRBJ1-5
v_call: TRBV7-9
cdr3_aa: CASSSTLRDRDDQPQHF
cdr3_nt: TGTGCCAGCAGCTCCACACTCCGGGACAGGGATGATCAGCCCCAGCATTTT

clone_size: .
d_call: TRBD1
j_call: TRBJ1-3
v_call: TRBV6-2/TRBV6-3
cdr3_aa: CASSYQLEEQGLSGNTIYF
cdr3_nt: TGTGCCAGCAGTTACCAACTCGAAGAACAGGGGCTCTCTGGAAACACCATATATTTT

clone_size: .
d_call: .
j_call: TRBJ2-2
v_call: TRBV9
cdr3_aa: CASSVVSTLAGRTGELFF
cdr3_nt: TGTGCCAGCAGCGTAGTCTCCACTCTGGCGGGCCGAACCGGGGAGCTGTTTTTT

clone_size: .
d_call: .
j_call: TRBJ1-2
v_call: TRBV11-2
cdr3_aa: CASSLDTYGYTF
cdr3_nt: TGTGCCAGCAGCTTAGACACCTATGGCTACACCTTC